This is a list of T cell receptor beta chains from one sample in a study of cytomegalovirus exposure and HLA in healthy donors. The protocol was immunoSEQ multiplex PCR, while the TCRdb copy is restricted to in-frame clones and leaves out a portion. The table has under 150,000 clones, 70% to 80% seen once. Sequencing used PBMCs. The receptors were sampled from a woman between 50 and 59 years old in good health and CMV-seronegative. CDR3s include the opening cysteine and the closing phenylalanine or tryptophan. Each record gives: D gene, V gene, clone size, J gene, CDR3 DNA, CDR3 protein. The D gene is left open where the match is weak. Clone sizes are given selectively: once, few, many, or a class where the clone is expanded.

>NA|TRBV30|NA|TRBJ1-5
TGTGCCTGGAGTGTACGCGGCAGGGGAGACAATCAGCCCCAGAATTTT
CAWSVRGRGDNQPQNF
>TRBD2|TRBV29-1|NA|TRBJ2-1
TGCAGCGGGTCTAGCGGCCCCTACAATGAGCAGTTCTTC
CSGSSGPYNEQFF
>TRBD1|TRBV18|NA|TRBJ2-5
TGTGCCAGCTCACTGGGACAGGGCGCGGAGACCCAGTACTTC
CASSLGQGAETQYF
>NA|TRBV28|NA|TRBJ1-1
TGTGCCAGCAGTTTAATTGCCGGGAGGACTGAAGCTTTCTTT
CASSLIAGRTEAFF
>TRBD2|TRBV5-1|NA|TRBJ2-3
TGCGCCAGCAGCCCCGGGGGGGGTTTGACTGGGGATACGCAGTATTTT
CASSPGGGLTGDTQYF
>TRBD2|TRBV7-9|NA|TRBJ2-6
TGTGCCAGCAGCTTACTTGCTAGCGGGACCTCTGGGGCCAACGTCCTGACTTTC
CASSLLASGTSGANVLTF
>NA|TRBV7-2|NA|TRBJ1-2
TGTGCCAGCACTCAGGGTTATGGCTACACCTTC
CASTQGYGYTF
>NA|TRBV15|NA|TRBJ1-3
TGTGCCACCAGCAGAGAGCTTAGGACAACCTCTGGAAACACCATATATTTT
CATSRELRTTSGNTIYF
>NA|TRBV7-2|NA|TRBJ1-6
TGTGCCAGCAGCCCCCGACAGCGGGTTCTACTCAATTCACCCCTCCACTTT
CASSPRQRVLLNSPLHF
>TRBD1|TRBV11-3|NA|TRBJ1-1
TGTGCCAGCAGCTCCTACAGGGGAGGCACTGAAGCTTTCTTT
CASSSYRGGTEAFF
>TRBD1|TRBV28|NA|TRBJ1-1
TGTGCCAGCAGTTTATTTTCCAGGGGGGTGGCCACTGAAGCTTTCTTT
CASSLFSRGVATEAFF
>TRBD1|TRBV23-1|NA|TRBJ2-1
TGCGCCAGGAAACACGTCTACGGACAGGGAAGTGGTGAGCAGTTCTTC
CARKHVYGQGSGEQFF
>TRBD2|TRBV5-6|NA|TRBJ2-1
TGTGCCAGCAGCTTTTCACTAGCGGGAGGAACGCATGAGCAGTTCTTC
CASSFSLAGGTHEQFF
>TRBD1|TRBV7-3|NA|TRBJ1-1
TGTGCCAGCAGCGCCCGACAGGGCACTGAAGCTTTCTTT
CASSARQGTEAFF
>NA|TRBV2|NA|TRBJ2-1
TGTGCCAGCAGTGATAGCAAGCAGTTCTTC
CASSDSKQFF
>TRBD1|TRBV5-1|few|TRBJ2-7
TGCGCCAGCAGCACCGGGACAGCAGAAGGCCACGAGCAGTACTTC
CASSTGTAEGHEQYF
>TRBD2|TRBV27|NA|TRBJ2-7
TGTGCCAGCAGTTTACTAGCGGGAGGGTACGAGCAGTACTTC
CASSLLAGGYEQYF
>NA|TRBV7-6|NA|TRBJ1-1
TGTGCCAGCAGCTTAGGCGGAGGTGAAGCTTTCTTT
CASSLGGGEAFF
>TRBD2|TRBV4-2|NA|TRBJ2-7
TGTGCCAGCAGCCAGTGGACTAGCGGCCCCTACGAGCAGTACTTC
CASSQWTSGPYEQYF
>NA|TRBV25-1|once|TRBJ1-3
TGTGCCAGCAGTGCCACGGTTAATGAGTGGGGAAACACCATATATTTT
CASSATVNEWGNTIYF
>NA|TRBV7-3|NA|TRBJ1-5
TGTGCCAGCAGCCCCCGGGGGGCGAAAGGAGATCAGCCCCAGCATTTT
CASSPRGAKGDQPQHF
>NA|TRBV19|NA|TRBJ1-5
TGTGCCAGTACTAGACCGGGAGGTAATCAGCCCCAGCATTTT
CASTRPGGNQPQHF
>TRBD1|TRBV5-8|NA|TRBJ1-5
TGTGCCAGCAGCCCAGACAGGGGGCAGCCCCAGCATTTT
CASSPDRGQPQHF
>NA|TRBV11-1|few|TRBJ1-1
TGTGCCAGCAGCGGGAAACAGGCGCGATTCGGTTTGAACACTGAAGCTTTCTTT
CASSGKQARFGLNTEAFF
>NA|TRBV19|NA|TRBJ2-7
TGTGCCAGTAGTAGGGAGGCAGGCCCCTACGAGCAGTACTTC
CASSREAGPYEQYF
>TRBD1|TRBV5-1|NA|TRBJ1-1
TGCGCCAGCAGCCCCCAGGGGGTCCCCACTGAAGCTTTCTTT
CASSPQGVPTEAFF
>TRBD2|TRBV29-1|NA|TRBJ2-3
TGCAGCGGCACCGGGACTAGCGGGGGAAGCACAGATACGCAGTATTTT
CSGTGTSGGSTDTQYF
>NA|TRBV7-3|NA|TRBJ1-1
TGTGCCAGCAGCTTAAACCACTTGAACACTGAAGCTTTCTTT
CASSLNHLNTEAFF
>TRBD1|TRBV6-5|NA|TRBJ1-1
TGTGCCAGCAGTTATGTTTTAGGGGGCCTCGACACTGAAGCTTTCTTT
CASSYVLGGLDTEAFF